This TCR beta chain was recovered during a study of identical twins. One entry per CDR3 protein results from TCRdb running MiXCR on the 5' RACE reads. Of around 500,000 distinct CDR3 sequences listed, 14% are singletons. With respect to this clonotype: Its antigen is undetermined.

Study-wide points: Sequences that were beta out-of-frame showed weaker excess twin sharing. Analyses of zero insertions could, in part, be confounded by invariant MAIT and iNKT cells. Out-of-frame alpha sequences common to twins exhibited an excess of low generation probability.

The J segment lost 2 bases and the V segment lost 9 bases, leaving 10 bases of the junction unmatched. The CDR3 sequence is 15 residues long. Germline CDR1 and CDR2: SNHLY and FYNNEI. These same records also appear under a second study, on yellow fever vaccine responses in identical twins.

The clonotype comes from a woman aged 18-29 years in good health. The specimen sequenced was CD4+ T cells sorted from blood. V usage is TRBV2 and J usage is TRBJ2-3; 8 bases fit TRBD1. CDR3 residues: CARTGQGGITDTQYF. The CDR3 DNA sequence: TGTGCCAGAACCGGACAGGGTGGGATCACAGATACGCAGTATTTT. The entire variable domain, with the rest obtained from reference TRBV2 and TRBJ2-3, is as follows: EPEVTQTPSHQVTQMGQEVILRCVPISNHLYFYWYRQILGQKVEFLVSFYNNEISEKSEIFDDQFSVERPDGSNFTLKIRSTKLEDSAMYFCARTGQGGITDTQYFGPGTRLTVL.